A selection of T cell receptor beta chains follows, all from one sample in a study of T-cell memory formation after mild COVID-19. In TCRdb, the 5' RACE reads were re-called with MiXCR into one record per CDR3 protein. The sample has 250,000 to 300,000 distinct CDR3 sequences; about 17% are singletons. The sequencing input was PBMCs or a T cell subset sorted from them (not recorded which). The receptors come from a man in his late teens or twenties who had mild COVID-19 (a few samples of this study predate the infection). Cell type and time point are not known. Both conserved end residues are part of each CDR3. The order of the fields is D gene, J gene, V gene, clone size, CDR3 DNA, CDR3 protein. The D gene is left open where the match is weak. Not every row has a clone size; where given, it reads once, few, many or a size class.

D gene: .; J gene: TRBJ1-5; V gene: TRBV20-1; clone size: few; CDR3 DNA: TGCAGTGCTAGCGAACAGGTCGGCAATCAGCCCCAGCATTTT; CDR3 protein: CSASEQVGNQPQHF
D gene: .; J gene: TRBJ1-5; V gene: TRBV2; clone size: .; CDR3 DNA: TGTGCCAGCAGTGAGGAGAGCAATCAGCCCCAGCATTTT; CDR3 protein: CASSEESNQPQHF
D gene: .; J gene: TRBJ1-6; V gene: TRBV20-1; clone size: few; CDR3 DNA: TGCAGTGCTAGAGAACCTGCCGGGAATTCACCCCTCCACTTT; CDR3 protein: CSAREPAGNSPLHF
D gene: TRBD2; J gene: TRBJ2-1; V gene: TRBV5-1; clone size: .; CDR3 DNA: TGCGCCAGCAGGCGCCCTAGCGGGGCCAATGAGCAGTTCTTC; CDR3 protein: CASRRPSGANEQFF
D gene: TRBD2; J gene: TRBJ2-2; V gene: TRBV4-1; clone size: .; CDR3 DNA: TGCGCCAGCAGCCACCTTATAGCGGGGGGCCGCACCGGGGAGCTGTTTTTT; CDR3 protein: CASSHLIAGGRTGELFF
D gene: TRBD2; J gene: TRBJ2-3; V gene: TRBV4-2; clone size: few; CDR3 DNA: TGTGCCAGCAGCCAAGACGGCGGGGGGGTAGGAGATACGCAGTATTTT; CDR3 protein: CASSQDGGGVGDTQYF
D gene: .; J gene: TRBJ2-2; V gene: TRBV21-1; clone size: .; CDR3 DNA: TGTGCCAGCAGCATAGAAGGGACGGACACCGGGGAGCTGTTTTTT; CDR3 protein: CASSIEGTDTGELFF
D gene: .; J gene: TRBJ1-5; V gene: TRBV7-9; clone size: few; CDR3 DNA: TGTGCCAGCAGCTTCGGTGGGGAACAGCCCCAGCATTTT; CDR3 protein: CASSFGGEQPQHF
D gene: TRBD1; J gene: TRBJ2-3; V gene: TRBV5-4; clone size: .; CDR3 DNA: TGTGCCAGCAGCTGGGGACAGACTACAGATACGCAGTATTTT; CDR3 protein: CASSWGQTTDTQYF
D gene: .; J gene: TRBJ1-1; V gene: TRBV5-4; clone size: .; CDR3 DNA: TGTGCCAGCAGCCCACGGAGCACTGAAGCTTTCTTT; CDR3 protein: CASSPRSTEAFF
D gene: .; J gene: TRBJ2-5; V gene: TRBV7-9; clone size: few; CDR3 DNA: TGTGCCAGCAGCTTTTTGAAGCAAGAGACCCAGTACTTC; CDR3 protein: CASSFLKQETQYF
D gene: .; J gene: TRBJ2-1; V gene: TRBV13; clone size: .; CDR3 DNA: TGTGCCAGCAGCGGGGACGACGGGGAGCAGTTCTTC; CDR3 protein: CASSGDDGEQFF
D gene: .; J gene: TRBJ2-7; V gene: TRBV10-3; clone size: few; CDR3 DNA: TGTGCCATCAGTGGGCGAGGGGGGGCCTACGAGCAGTACTTC; CDR3 protein: CAISGRGGAYEQYF
D gene: .; J gene: TRBJ1-2; V gene: TRBV29-1; clone size: .; CDR3 DNA: TGCAGCGTTGCGTTCGGTAGTGGCTACACCTTC; CDR3 protein: CSVAFGSGYTF
D gene: .; J gene: TRBJ2-1; V gene: TRBV27; clone size: .; CDR3 DNA: TGTGCCAGCAGAGCGACCGGGGGGCCGCTTCCTGAGCAGTTCTTC; CDR3 protein: CASRATGGPLPEQFF
D gene: .; J gene: TRBJ1-6; V gene: TRBV3-1; clone size: few; CDR3 DNA: TGTGCCAGCAGCCAAGAGGGGGGTTCACCCCTCCACTTT; CDR3 protein: CASSQEGGSPLHF
D gene: .; J gene: TRBJ1-2; V gene: TRBV4-3; clone size: .; CDR3 DNA: TGCGCCAGCAGCCGAGGGCATGAAGGGTATGGCTACACCTTC; CDR3 protein: CASSRGHEGYGYTF
D gene: .; J gene: TRBJ1-2; V gene: TRBV7-8; clone size: few; CDR3 DNA: TGTGCCAGCAGCTTAGCCGACGGTGCTAACTATGGCTACACCTTC; CDR3 protein: CASSLADGANYGYTF
D gene: .; J gene: TRBJ2-5; V gene: TRBV21-1; clone size: few; CDR3 DNA: TGTGCCAGCAGCAATTCGGGACAGCAAGAGACCCAGTACTTC; CDR3 protein: CASSNSGQQETQYF
D gene: .; J gene: TRBJ2-5; V gene: TRBV20-1; clone size: .; CDR3 DNA: TGCAGTGCCGAGGAAGTGGTGGAGACCCAGTACTTC; CDR3 protein: CSAEEVVETQYF
D gene: .; J gene: TRBJ1-3; V gene: TRBV7-2; clone size: few; CDR3 DNA: TGTGCCAGCAGGGTGGGTTCAGACTCTGGAAACACCATATATTTT; CDR3 protein: CASRVGSDSGNTIYF
D gene: .; J gene: TRBJ1-1; V gene: TRBV4-1; clone size: .; CDR3 DNA: TGCGCCAGCAGCCAAGTCGGGGGCTTTGAGAACACTGAAGCTTTCTTT; CDR3 protein: CASSQVGGFENTEAFF
D gene: TRBD1; J gene: TRBJ2-1; V gene: TRBV5-8; clone size: few; CDR3 DNA: TGTGCCAGCAGCTTCAGGGGGCTAGGTTACAATGAGCAGTTCTTC; CDR3 protein: CASSFRGLGYNEQFF
D gene: .; J gene: TRBJ2-3; V gene: TRBV5-6; clone size: many; CDR3 DNA: TGTGCCAGCAGCTTGGGTCTAGATACGCAGTATTTT; CDR3 protein: CASSLGLDTQYF
D gene: .; J gene: TRBJ1-1; V gene: TRBV20-1; clone size: .; CDR3 DNA: TGCAGTGCTTCAGGGCCCTCTGAAGCTTTCTTT; CDR3 protein: CSASGPSEAFF
D gene: .; J gene: TRBJ2-2; V gene: TRBV5-1; clone size: few; CDR3 DNA: TGCGCCAGCAGCTTGGTTACGGGCAGGCCGGGGCCCGGGGAGCTGTTTTTT; CDR3 protein: CASSLVTGRPGPGELFF
D gene: TRBD1; J gene: TRBJ2-4; V gene: TRBV28; clone size: few; CDR3 DNA: TGTGCCAGCAGTTCAACCGGGACAGGGGGTATTGGAACCAAAAACATTCAGTACTTC; CDR3 protein: CASSSTGTGGIGTKNIQYF
D gene: TRBD1; J gene: TRBJ1-6; V gene: TRBV6-5; clone size: .; CDR3 DNA: TGTGCCAGCAGGACCGACAGGGACTCACCCCTCCACTTT; CDR3 protein: CASRTDRDSPLHF
D gene: .; J gene: TRBJ1-5; V gene: TRBV6-4; clone size: .; CDR3 DNA: TGTGCCAGCAGGCCCCGGCCCAGACTCAATCAGCCCCAGCATTTT; CDR3 protein: CASRPRPRLNQPQHF
D gene: TRBD1; J gene: TRBJ2-5; V gene: TRBV20-1; clone size: .; CDR3 DNA: TGCAGTGGTGGGACAGCCCAAGAGGAAGAGACCCAGTACTTC; CDR3 protein: CSGGTAQEEETQYF
D gene: .; J gene: TRBJ2-2; V gene: TRBV5-1; clone size: .; CDR3 DNA: TGCGCCAGCAGCTTGATGGGGGCACAGACCGGGGAGCTGTTTTTT; CDR3 protein: CASSLMGAQTGELFF
D gene: .; J gene: TRBJ2-3; V gene: TRBV7-2; clone size: few; CDR3 DNA: TGTGCCAGCAGCGGAAGGGGGGGAGATACGCAGTATTTT; CDR3 protein: CASSGRGGDTQYF
D gene: TRBD1; J gene: TRBJ2-5; V gene: TRBV7-9; clone size: .; CDR3 DNA: TGTGCCAGCAGCTCAACCGGGACAGGGGAGACCCAGTACTTC; CDR3 protein: CASSSTGTGETQYF
D gene: TRBD1; J gene: TRBJ2-1; V gene: TRBV5-1; clone size: many; CDR3 DNA: TGCGCCAGCAGCCTACAGGGGTTGTCCAACAATGAGCAGTTCTTC; CDR3 protein: CASSLQGLSNNEQFF
D gene: .; J gene: TRBJ1-6; V gene: TRBV6-6; clone size: .; CDR3 DNA: TGTGCCAGCAGCCACAGGAATTCACCCCTCCACTTT; CDR3 protein: CASSHRNSPLHF
D gene: .; J gene: TRBJ1-2; V gene: TRBV7-2; clone size: .; CDR3 DNA: TGTGCCAGCAGCGCCTCTGGGCTTGGTGGCTACACCTTC; CDR3 protein: CASSASGLGGYTF
D gene: .; J gene: TRBJ1-2; V gene: TRBV7-9; clone size: few; CDR3 DNA: TGTGCCTCCCGGGGGAAGGACTATGGCTACACCTTC; CDR3 protein: CASRGKDYGYTF
D gene: .; J gene: TRBJ1-1; V gene: TRBV12-3/TRBV12-4; clone size: few; CDR3 DNA: TGTGCCAGCACCCCGGACAGCCTGAACACTGAAGCTTTCTTT; CDR3 protein: CASTPDSLNTEAFF
D gene: TRBD2; J gene: TRBJ2-3; V gene: TRBV9; clone size: .; CDR3 DNA: TGTGCCAGCAGCGTGGGCGGGGGGCGCACAGATACGCAGTATTTT; CDR3 protein: CASSVGGGRTDTQYF